The 18 T cell receptor beta chains below were found in one sample sequenced in a study of Ad26.COV2.S vaccination and SARS-CoV-2 variants. Treatment specified: 19 received Ad26.COV2.S at low or high dose, single or two shots; about 5 received placebo; per-sample allocation not given. Day 63 after the first vaccine or placebo injection was the time point for sampling. The assay was immunoSEQ multiplex PCR, and TCRdb's table has in-frame clones only and misses some. The sample carries about 350,000 clones, about nine tenths recorded once. Here the sequenced sample was peripheral blood, taken in a trial of Ad26.COV2.S vaccine versus placebo. The receptor source for this set is a person aged 18-60 years who received the Ad26.COV2.S COVID-19 vaccine or a placebo.

In its sample, this clone was seen a few times. The chain is built from TRBV5-4 and TRBJ2-5; unclear D gene. V gave up 0 bases and J gave up 0 bases, with 6 bases separating them. The CDR3 length is 14 residues. CDR1 and CDR2 from the germline V gene are SGHNT and YYREEE (reference sequence). The CDR3, as DNA: TGTGCCAGCAGCTTGGCCGCGTACCAAGAGACCCAGTACTTC. It translates to CASSLAAYQETQYF.

This sequence joins TRBV7-9 and TRBJ2-3; D gene uncertain. Trimming removed 5 bases at V and 6 bases at J, with 18 bases between. Germline assignment: CDR1 SEHNR and CDR2 FQNEAQ (reference sequence). The CDR3 length is 15 residues. The CDR3 nucleotides are TGTGCCAGCAGCGACCAGGACCTCTTCACGGATACGCAGTATTTT. Residues: CASSDQDLFTDTQYF.

The rearrangement links TRBV6-5 to TRBJ2-1; either TRBD1 or TRBD2 may fit D (6 bases each). Per the germline V gene, CDR1 is MNHEY and CDR2 is SVGAGI. Deletions cut 7 bases from V and 5 bases from J, with 15 bases between. The CDR3 loop spans 14 amino acids. This CDR3 reads CASTLPGAHNEQFF. The CDR3, as DNA: TGTGCCAGCACATTGCCGGGGGCTCACAATGAGCAGTTCTTC.

This clone was counted once. V usage is TRBV9 and J usage is TRBJ2-2; D is unresolved. Germline-derived CDR1 and CDR2 are SGDLS and YYNGEE. The CDR3 is made up of 13 amino acids. V shed 1 base and J shed 3 bases, with 4 bases lying between them. DNA for the CDR3: TGTGCCAGCAGCGTAAGCTACACCGGGGAGCTGTTTTTT. Its translation: CASSVSYTGELFF.

The CDR3 sequence: CASKSSGTDTQYF. The CDR3 DNA follows: TGTGCCAGCAAGTCCAGCGGCACAGATACGCAGTATTTT. The rearrangement uses TRBV12-3 or TRBV12-4 and TRBJ2-3; D gene unclear. The CDR3 runs to 13 residues. Trimming stripped 7 bases from V and 1 base from J, with 9 bases between.

This clone was detected only once. V and J are TRBV24-1 and TRBJ1-2; 9 bases agree with TRBD1. Germline lookup yields CDR1 KGHDR and CDR2 SFDVKD. The V gene end was trimmed by 5 bases and the J gene end by 6 bases; junction bases not matched to a gene: 9. There are 15 residues in the CDR3. CDR3 in DNA: TGTGCCACCAGTGGCCGGGACAGGGACCCCAATGGCTACACCTTC. Encoded protein: CATSGRDRDPNGYTF.

The CDR3 spells CASSHSTGAYEKLFF. CDR3 in DNA: TGTGCCAGCTCGCATTCCACAGGGGCCTACGAAAAACTGTTTTTT. The rearrangement uses TRBV18 and TRBJ1-4, with 7 bases matching TRBD1. Germline CDR1 KGHSH, CDR2 LQKENI. The CDR3 totals 15 residues. Losses at the gene ends were 6 bases for V and 8 bases for J; bases not matched to a gene: 12.

The chain uses TRBV6-5 and TRBJ1-2; the D is unclear. CDR3 length equals 13 residues. Germline-derived CDR1 and CDR2 are MNHEY and SVGAGI. Trimming stripped 6 bases from V and 6 bases from J, with 14 bases between. DNA for the CDR3: TGTGCCAGCAGCCTACAAGGGAAGGATGGCTACACCTTC. As protein: CASSLQGKDGYTF.

This clone was counted once. V gene TRBV7-6 combines with J gene TRBJ2-7; D possibly corresponds to TRBD2 (6 bases). The CDR3 is made up of 13 amino acids. Germline values: CDR1 SGHVS, CDR2 FNYEAQ. The ends were cut back, 9 bases at V and 1 base at J, with 13 bases in the middle. The CDR3 DNA follows: TGTGCCAGTCGTGCGGCGGGATCCTACGAGCAGTACTTC. Translated, it gives CASRAAGSYEQYF.

This chain uses TRBV4-1 with TRBJ2-7; 7 nucleotides align to TRBD1. The J segment lost 2 bases and the V segment lost 4 bases, leaving 8 bases of the junction unmatched. CDR3 size: 15 residues. Germline loops: CDR1 MGHRA, CDR2 YSYEKL. CDR3 in DNA: TGCGCCAGCAGCCGGTTTGGGGACAGCGCCTACGAGCAGTACTTC. Its translation: CASSRFGDSAYEQYF.

The V and J genes are TRBV7-9 and TRBJ1-2; TRBD1 aligns across 8 bases. Germline V gene sequence: CDR1 SEHNR, CDR2 FQNEAQ (reference sequence). Germline trimming cut 4 bases from V and 6 bases from J; bases unmatched to any gene: 10. This CDR3 region has 15 residues. The CDR3 here is CASSWVATGANGYTF. The DNA of the CDR3 is TGTGCCAGCAGCTGGGTCGCGACAGGGGCAAATGGCTACACCTTC.

This clone was picked up a small number of times. V usage is TRBV5-4 and J usage is TRBJ2-2, with D perhaps TRBD1 or TRBD2 (5 bases each). The CDR3 is made up of 16 amino acids. Germline V gene data show CDR1 as SGHNT and CDR2 as YYREEE (reference sequence). Trimming removed 0 bases at V and 0 bases at J, with 9 bases between. Written as DNA, the CDR3 is TGTGCCAGCAGCTTGGATGGGGGAGCGAACACCGGGGAGCTGTTTTTT. Encoded protein: CASSLDGGANTGELFF.

The chain links TRBV12-2 to TRBJ2-3; the table's D call, TRBD2, was not checked against the DNA. TRBV12-2 is an annotated pseudogene. CDR3 size: 18 residues. The CDR3 DNA sequence: TGTGCAAGTCGCTTAGCCGGAGGGGACTTGCGGGGGTGGAATACGCAGTATTTT. Residues: CASRLAGGDLRGWNTQYF.

This clone was picked up one time. V gene TRBV12-5 combines with J gene TRBJ2-3; 9 nucleotides match TRBD1. Germline V gives CDR1 LGHNT, CDR2 FRNRAP. The V and J ends lost 7 bases and 3 bases, in that order; junction bases with no gene match: 14. The CDR3 spans 17 residues. The CDR3 nucleotides read TGTGCTAGTGCCCTGGGGGCGACAGGGGGATGGACAGATACGCAGTATTTT. This translates into CASALGATGGWTDTQYF.

The chain links TRBV5-4 to TRBJ1-1; D is possibly TRBD1 (5 bases). Germline CDR1 SGHNT, CDR2 YYREEE (reference sequence). The CDR3 runs 14 residues. Trimming took 4 bases from V and 8 from J, leaving 18 bases between them. The CDR3 loop reads CASSRTTGIAEAFF. In DNA, the CDR3 is TGTGCCAGCAGCAGAACTACAGGCATTGCCGAAGCTTTCTTT.

V gene TRBV11-1 combines with J gene TRBJ2-7; tentatively, D is TRBD1 (6 bases). Trimming took 0 bases from V and 7 from J, leaving 16 bases between them. This CDR3 is built from 15 residues. Germline V CDR1 and CDR2: SGHAT, FQDESV (reference sequence). As DNA, the CDR3 is TGTGCCAGCAGCTTAGCACAGGGTTCATTGATTGAGCAGTACTTC. Translating gives CASSLAQGSLIEQYF.

CDR3 DNA sequence: TGTGCCAGCAGCTTAGGGGCTGCTGGGGCCAACGTCCTGACTTTC. Translation: CASSLGAAGANVLTF. The chain couples TRBV7-2 to TRBJ2-6; D remains ambiguous. Per germline, CDR1 SGHTA and CDR2 FQGNSA. This CDR3 is built from 15 residues. Trimming removed 1 base at V and 2 bases at J, with 6 bases between.

This clone was observed once. The DNA for the CDR3 is TGCGCCAGCAGCCAACCCGGGACTTACAATGAGCAGTTCTTC. Residues: CASSQPGTYNEQFF. The chain recombines TRBV4-1 with TRBJ2-1, with a tentative D call TRBD2 (6 bases). Trimming removed 2 bases at V and 4 bases at J, with 9 bases between. There are 14 residues in the CDR3. Germline-derived CDR1 and CDR2 are MGHRA and YSYEKL.